One and the same sample provided the 5 T cell receptor beta chains below, sequenced in a study of read filtering for tumor transcriptome and immune sequencing. Molecular barcoded adaptors covering alpha/delta and beta/gamma chains were used on roughly 400 ng RNA. A single record per CDR3 protein comes from TCRdb applying MiXCR to the reads. The sample lists 39,000 or so distinct CDR3 sequences; roughly an eighth were seen once. Sequenced input: a population of CD138-negative cells sorted from bone marrow. The origin of the receptors is a donor at least 40 years old with multiple myeloma.

This clonotype was observed at least ten times. The chain uses TRBV11-3 and TRBJ2-3; tentative D call: TRBD1 (6 bases). CDR3 size: 16 residues. Trimming pared 0 bases from V and 1 base from J, leaving 11 bases between. CDR1 SGHNT and CDR2 YENEEA come from the germline V gene. The CDR3 reads CASSLDWRQGTDTQYF. DNA of the CDR3: TGTGCCAGCAGCTTAGATTGGAGACAGGGCACAGATACGCAGTATTTT.

This clonotype has at least ten counts. The V and J genes are TRBV6-5 and TRBJ1-6; D remains unclear. Germline V lookup: CDR1 MNHEY, CDR2 SVGAGI. The CDR3 extends over 12 amino acids. V lost 4 bases and J lost 7, with 5 bases in between. CDR3 sequence reads: CASSFQNSPLHF. CDR3 sequence (DNA): TGTGCCAGCAGTTTCCAAAATTCACCCCTCCACTTT.

This clonotype was recorded at least ten times. V gene TRBV27 combines with J gene TRBJ1-4, with TRBD1 as a possible D gene (6 bases). This CDR3 has 16 residues. The V end was cut by 0 bases, the J end by 5 bases, with 13 bases between. Germline V gene data show CDR1 as MNHEY and CDR2 as SMNVEV (reference sequence). The CDR3 loop reads CASSLSWIQGNEKLFF. The CDR3 DNA reads as TGTGCCAGCAGTTTATCTTGGATCCAGGGGAATGAAAAACTGTTTTTT.

This clonotype has a count of ten or more. The gene calls are TRBV10-1 and TRBJ2-5; D not resolved. Trimming stripped 4 bases from V and 5 bases from J, with 5 bases between. Germline V gene sequence: CDR1 WNHNN, CDR2 SYGVQD (reference sequence). This CDR3 region has 11 residues. CDR3 nucleotide sequence: TGCGCCAGCAGTGTGGGGGAGACCCAGTACTTC. Its translation: CASSVGETQYF.

This clonotype has at least ten counts. V gene TRBV5-5 combines with J gene TRBJ2-2, with D perhaps matching TRBD2 (5 bases). Germline V gene sequence: CDR1 SGHKS, CDR2 YYEKEE (reference sequence). The V gene lost 6 bases and the J gene lost 2 bases, with 20 bases spanning the gap. CDR3 length: 17 residues. The CDR3 DNA sequence: TGTGCCAGCACCCCGGGGATGTGGCGTTCAAACACCGGGGAGCTGTTTTTT. Translated: CASTPGMWRSNTGELFF.